The 2 T cell receptor beta chains given below trace back to one sample, sequenced in a study of blood T cell repertoires in COVID-19 (TCRdb year 2020). The library was produced with the immunoSEQ multiplex PCR assay. Imported from immuneACCESS, the table was reduced by TCRdb to in-frame sequences with V and J called. These copies leave out some clones; in studies compared against another copy, an unresolved V gene accounts for under half, and the cause of the remainder is not known. The sample records around 160,000 clones, 88% of which are singletons. Jointly, the top ten make up roughly 1.2% of the sample. Material for sequencing was PBMCs or T cells enriched from blood (not recorded which). These receptors all stem from a woman aged 25 to 39 with acute COVID-19.

The rearrangement joins TRBV9 to TRBJ1-3, with 8 bases matching TRBD1. This CDR3 region has 18 residues. J gave up 0 bases and V 2 bases, and 10 bases lay outside the gene matches. Looked up from germline, CDR1 is SGDLS and CDR2 is YYNGEE. The CDR3 DNA reads as TGTGCCAGCAGCGTCCAGGGGGCGACCCCAAACTCTGGAAACACCATATATTTT. It translates to CASSVQGATPNSGNTIYF. Full variable domain (remainder filled in from reference TRBV9 and TRBJ1-3): DSGVTQTPKHLITATGQRVTLRCSPRSGDLSVYWYQQSLDQGLQFLIQYYNGEERAKGNILERFSAQQFPDLHSELNLSSLELGDSALYFCASSVQGATPNSGNTIYFGEGSWLTVV.

This chain connects TRBV3-1 (or the pseudogene TRBV3-2) to TRBJ1-6; a possible D gene is TRBD1 (5 bases). The CDR3 sequence is 13 residues long. Germline values: CDR1 LGHDT, CDR2 YNNKEL (reference sequence). Trimming cost V 4 bases and J 7 bases, with 8 bases left between them. CDR3 DNA: TGTGCCAGCAGCCCTACAGGCAATTCACCCCTCCACTTT. It specifies CASSPTGNSPLHF.